The next 6 T cell receptor beta chains were all read from a single sample in a study of CD8+CD57+ T cells in acquired aplastic anemia. The use of genomic DNA as template underpinned the TCR beta VDJ and CDR3 profiling. TCRdb reanalysed the reads using MiXCR and keeps one entry per CDR3 protein. The sample contains 180,000 or so distinct CDR3 sequences, roughly 48% of which appear only once. Patients sequenced had flow cytometry evidence of CD8+CD57+ cell expansion. Source material: sorted CD4+, CD8+, or CD8+CD57+ T cells (not recorded which) from PBMCs. These TCRs come from a human donor with aplastic anemia.

This chain uses TRBV10-3 with TRBJ2-7; TRBD2 matches 7 bases. In germline, CDR1 is ENHRY, CDR2 SYGVKD. J gave up 3 bases and V 4 bases, and 12 bases lay outside the gene matches. This CDR3 spans 16 amino acids. DNA for the CDR3: TGTGCCATCAGTGTCGGCGGGAGCTCCGGTTTCTACGAGCAGTACTTC. This codes for CAISVGGSSGFYEQYF.

V and J are TRBV7-6 and TRBJ1-6; the match to TRBD1 covers 7 bases. The V and J ends lost 5 bases and 7 bases, in that order; junction bases with no gene match: 5. CDR3 size: 14 residues. Germline assignment: CDR1 SGHVS and CDR2 FNYEAQ. The CDR3 region has the DNA TGTGCCAGCAGCCGGGACAGCGGGAATTCACCCCTCCACTTT. Translated: CASSRDSGNSPLHF.

This rearrangement joins TRBV24-1 to TRBJ2-5, with TRBD2 matching over 9 bases. Germline CDR1 reads KGHDR; CDR2 reads SFDVKD. J lost 3 bases, V lost 3 bases, and 1 base had no gene match. The CDR3 consists of 14 residues. In DNA form, the CDR3 reads TGTGCCACCAGTGATCGGACTAGCGAAGAGACCCAGTACTTC. Translated: CATSDRTSEETQYF.

This clonotype was observed at least ten times. CDR3 nucleotides: TGTGCCAGCAGCTTAGGGAGTTGGACAGGAGCTAGCAATCAGCCCCAGCATTTT. It encodes CASSLGSWTGASNQPQHF. The rearrangement links TRBV7-6 to TRBJ1-5, with TRBD1 identical over 7 bases. V lost 1 base and J lost 0; bases outside the gene matches: 9. This CDR3 contains 18 residues. Germline V gives CDR1 SGHVS, CDR2 FNYEAQ.

This chain connects TRBV25-1 to TRBJ2-5; D is possibly TRBD1 or TRBD2 (5 bases each). The V gene lost 4 bases and the J gene lost 5 bases, with 14 bases spanning the gap. From germline, CDR1 is MGHDK and CDR2 SYGVNS. CDR3 length: 14 residues. The CDR3 region is CASSVGLGAETQYF. The CDR3, as DNA: TGTGCCAGCAGTGTAGGACTTGGGGCGGAGACCCAGTACTTC.

This clonotype was seen many times. The V call is TRBV5-1, the J call TRBJ2-3; 16 bases are a match to TRBD2. Looked up from germline, CDR1 is SGHRS and CDR2 is YFSETQ. V was clipped by 3 bases and J by 5 bases; unmatched bases: 9. CDR3 length: 18 amino acids. CDR3 bases: TGCGCCAGCAGCTGGACCGGGACTAGCGGGGGGGTAGGAGATACGCAGTATTTT. Residues: CASSWTGTSGGVGDTQYF. Complete variable domain (other parts from reference TRBV5-1 and TRBJ2-3): KAGVTQTPRYLIKTRGQQVTLSCSPISGHRSVSWYQQTPGQGLQFLFEYFSETQRNKGNFPGRFSGRQFSNSRSEMNVSTLELGDSALYLCASSWTGTSGGVGDTQYFGPGTRLTVL.